The 8 T cell receptor beta chains listed next were all sequenced from one sample in a study of Ad26.COV2.S vaccination and SARS-CoV-2 variants. Method: immunoSEQ multiplex PCR; TCRdb's copy keeps in-frame clones and lacks some. The sample records approximately 350,000 clones, about 80% being singletons. Regarding treatment: over 15 received Ad26.COV2.S at low or high dose, single or two shots; several received placebo; per-sample allocation not given. All samples were drawn on day 63, counting from the first vaccine or placebo injection. Sample: peripheral blood, taken in a trial of Ad26.COV2.S vaccine versus placebo. These receptors originate from a person between 18 and 65 years old who received the Ad26.COV2.S COVID-19 vaccine or a placebo.

The chain recombines TRBV2 with TRBJ2-1; D might be TRBD1 (6 bases). Germline CDR1 is SNHLY and CDR2 is FYNNEI. V was clipped by 3 bases and J by 9 bases, with 12 bases between them. This CDR3 is built from 13 residues. The CDR3 loop is CASSEVPRGEQFF. CDR3 coding DNA: TGTGCCAGCAGTGAGGTGCCCAGGGGTGAGCAGTTCTTC.

The chain employs TRBV6-5 and TRBJ1-1; the D is unclear. V shed 7 bases and J shed 3 bases, with 15 bases lying between them. The CDR3 is 14 amino acids. Germline assignment: CDR1 MNHEY and CDR2 SVGAGI. The CDR3 DNA reads as TGTGCCAGCACTCCCGGGCGGCCGGACACTGAAGCTTTCTTT. Translating it yields CASTPGRPDTEAFF.

This clone was seen just once. The chain is built from TRBV7-3 and TRBJ2-3, with 13 positions matching TRBD2. Germline CDR1 reads SGHTA; CDR2 reads FQGTGA. The ends lost 5 bases at V and 1 base at J; junction bases unmatched: 6. This CDR3 has 17 residues. The CDR3 spells CASSPRLAGGGTDTQYF. CDR3 coding DNA: TGTGCCAGCAGCCCCCGACTAGCGGGGGGAGGCACAGATACGCAGTATTTT.

Concerning this clone: The sample has other DNA sequences that encode this CDR3 too. The chain employs TRBV4-3 and TRBJ2-2; D is undetermined. CDR3 length: 12 amino acids. V was cut by 3 bases and J by 5 bases, with 4 bases left in between. Germline V gene sequence: CDR1 LGHNA, CDR2 YSLEER. The DNA for the CDR3 is TGCGCCAGCAGCCAGCGAACCGGGGAGCTGTTTTTT. Protein sequence: CASSQRTGELFF.

With regard to this clone: Other DNA sequences within the sample encode an identical CDR3. J is TRBJ1-1 and V is TRBV7-2; D ambiguous. Trimming removed 0 bases from V and 1 base from J, with 3 bases in between. CDR3 length: 13 amino acids. Germline V gene lookup returns CDR1 SGHTA and CDR2 FQGNSA. The CDR3 is CASSLAGNTEAFF. The DNA of the CDR3 is TGTGCCAGCAGCTTAGCCGGGAACACTGAAGCTTTCTTT.

Only one count was recorded for this clone. V is TRBV23-1 and J is TRBJ1-4; 10 positions agree with TRBD1. TRBV23-1 is given ORF status, its function remaining uncertain. V lost 0 bases and J lost 3; bases outside the gene matches: 7. CDR3 length: 18 residues. This CDR3 is CASSQSGDRGESNEKLFF. The CDR3 DNA reads as TGCGCCAGCAGTCAATCGGGGGACAGGGGAGAATCTAATGAAAAACTGTTTTTT.

The chain has TRBV7-9 and TRBJ2-3, with 7 bases lining up with TRBD2. Germline-derived CDR1 and CDR2 are SEHNR and FQNEAQ (reference sequence). V lost 7 bases, J lost 6 bases, and 4 bases stayed unmatched. The CDR3 runs to 12 residues. As DNA, the CDR3 is TGTGCCAGCACGGGGGGACCGGATACGCAGTATTTT. Translating it yields CASTGGPDTQYF.

The J gene is TRBJ2-1, the V gene TRBV5-1, with 7 positions matching TRBD1. CDR3 length: 15 residues. After removal of 1 base from V and 1 base from J, the junction contained 2 bases not matched to a gene. The germline CDR1 and CDR2 sequences are SGHRS and YFSETQ. CDR3 nucleotide sequence: TGCGCCAGCAGCTTGACAGGGGAGTCCTACAATGAGCAGTTCTTC. Amino acid sequence: CASSLTGESYNEQFF.